The 12 T cell receptor beta chains below all came from one sample that was sequenced in a study of T cells in localized non-small cell lung cancer. Only in-frame clones appear in the TCRdb table, and some are missing; sequencing was by immunoSEQ multiplex PCR. The sample yields 90,000 to 95,000 clones, approximately 90% seen once. Here the sequenced sample was peripheral blood, taken before any cancer treatment. The receptors originated from a man aged 40 to 75 with stage I squamous cell lung carcinoma.

This rearrangement joins TRBV19 to TRBJ2-2, with 7 bases fitting TRBD1. This CDR3 is 15 amino acids long. The ends lost 2 bases at V and 6 bases at J; junction bases unmatched: 6. Per germline, CDR1 LNHDA and CDR2 SQIVND (reference sequence). The CDR3: CASSIIGGRAGELFF. DNA of the CDR3: TGTGCCAGTAGTATAATAGGGGGCAGAGCCGGGGAGCTGTTTTTT. Full variable domain (remainder filled in from reference TRBV19 and TRBJ2-2): DGGITQSPKYLFRKEGQNVTLSCEQNLNHDAMYWYRQDPGQGLRLIYYSQIVNDFQKGDIAEGYSVSREKKESFPLTVTSAQKNPTAFYLCASSIIGGRAGELFFGEGSRLTVL.

V usage is TRBV7-2 and J usage is TRBJ1-1; D not resolved. The V end was cut by 1 base, the J end by 5 bases, with 11 bases between. This CDR3 spans 14 amino acids. Germline V lookup: CDR1 SGHTA, CDR2 FQGNSA. The CDR3 reads CASSLVGSRTEAFF. CDR3 sequence (DNA): TGTGCCAGCAGCTTAGTGGGATCCAGGACTGAAGCTTTCTTT.

The CDR3 DNA reads as TGTGCCAGCTCACTCCGACAGGAGAGTACTGAAGCTTTCTTT. Translated: CASSLRQESTEAFF. V gene TRBV18 combines with J gene TRBJ1-1, with D possibly being TRBD1 (6 bases). CDR1 is KGHSH, CDR2 LQKENI, per germline. The length of the CDR3 is 14 residues. V was pared by 4 bases and J by 5 bases, with 14 bases between. Full variable domain (remainder filled in from reference TRBV18 and TRBJ1-1): NAGVMQNPRHLVRRRGQEARLRCSPMKGHSHVYWYRQLPEEGLKFMVYLQKENIIDESGMPKERFSAEFPKEGPSILRIQQVVRGDSAAYFCASSLRQESTEAFFGQGTRLTVV.

This clone came up once. The chain has TRBV11-2 and TRBJ1-1; D is undetermined. Between the trimmed V and J ends, which lost 5 bases and 8 bases, there was a span of 12 bases. The CDR3 runs 12 residues. Germline CDR1 is SGHAT and CDR2 is FQNNGV. The CDR3: CASSLRSIEAFF. The CDR3 DNA follows: TGTGCCAGCAGCCTCAGGTCCATCGAAGCTTTCTTT.

The chain recombines TRBV2 with TRBJ1-1, with D perhaps TRBD1 (5 bases). The germline V and J ends were trimmed by 6 bases and 10 bases, with 15 bases remaining between them. Germline CDR1 and CDR2: SNHLY and FYNNEI. The CDR3 consists of 12 residues. The DNA for the CDR3 is TGTGCCAGCAGGACAGAAGCCGGTAGAGCTTTCTTT. Residues: CASRTEAGRAFF.

The chain uses TRBV7-9 and TRBJ2-3; tentative D call: TRBD1 (5 bases). The CDR3 loop spans 16 amino acids. CDR1 is SEHNR and CDR2 is FQNEAQ in the germline V gene (reference sequence). The V end was cut by 5 bases, the J end by 0 bases, with 15 bases between. This CDR3 is CASSDSRRVSTDTQYF. The CDR3 coding sequence is TGTGCCAGCAGCGACAGCCGTAGGGTGAGCACAGATACGCAGTATTTT.

The gene calls are TRBV5-1 and TRBJ2-4; D is undetermined. Per germline, CDR1 SGHRS and CDR2 YFSETQ. The CDR3 runs to 12 residues. Trimming stripped 2 bases from V and 5 bases from J, with 5 bases between. DNA of the CDR3: TGCGCCAGCAGCTTAGGAGAAAACATTCAGTACTTC. Its protein is CASSLGENIQYF.

The chain couples TRBV5-4 to TRBJ2-1, with 10 bases aligning to TRBD1. CDR3 length: 14 amino acids. Per the germline V gene, CDR1 is SGHNT and CDR2 is YYREEE (reference sequence). Trimming took 4 bases from V and 6 from J; bases not matched to a gene: 4. This chain's CDR3 is CASSLRDRGNEQFF. CDR3 sequence (DNA): TGTGCCAGCAGCCTCCGGGACAGGGGCAATGAGCAGTTCTTC.

This rearrangement joins TRBV10-3 to TRBJ2-7; no firm D call. V was trimmed by 2 bases and J by 11 bases, leaving 13 bases between them. This CDR3 has 12 amino acids. Per the germline V gene, CDR1 is ENHRY and CDR2 is SYGVKD. DNA for the CDR3: TGTGCCATCAGTGAGCCAGCCCAGGACGAGTACTTC. This codes for CAISEPAQDEYF.

The gene calls are TRBV19 and TRBJ2-5, with TRBD2 identical over 10 bases. The germline gives CDR1 LNHDA, CDR2 SQIVND (reference sequence). The ends lost 4 bases at V and 1 base at J; junction bases unmatched: 6. This CDR3 contains 16 residues. The CDR3 here is CASSKASGGSQETQYF. DNA for the CDR3: TGTGCCAGTAGTAAAGCTAGCGGGGGTAGCCAAGAGACCCAGTACTTC.

The gene calls are TRBV7-8 and TRBJ1-1; D gene ambiguous. The CDR3 totals 15 residues. Trimming took off 6 bases at V and 0 bases at J, with 14 bases between the two ends. Germline CDR1 reads SGHVS; CDR2 reads FQNEAQ. The CDR3 is CASRWSGPMNTEAFF. The CDR3 region has the DNA TGTGCCAGCAGGTGGTCAGGTCCAATGAACACTGAAGCTTTCTTT. Combining the CDR3 with reference TRBV7-8 and TRBJ1-1 gives the whole variable domain GAGVSQSPRYKVAKRGQDVALRCDPISGHVSLFWYQQALGQGPEFLTYFQNEAQLDKSGLPSDRFFAERPEGSVSTLKIQRTQQEDSAVYLCASRWSGPMNTEAFFGQGTRLTVV.

This clone was counted only a few times. The V gene is TRBV4-3, the J gene TRBJ1-2; no firm D call. V was cut by 5 bases and J by 2 bases, with 6 bases left in between. CDR3 length equals 12 residues. The germline gives CDR1 LGHNA, CDR2 YSLEER. The CDR3 protein is CASSKGNYGYTF. CDR3 bases: TGCGCCAGCAGCAAAGGGAACTATGGCTACACCTTC.